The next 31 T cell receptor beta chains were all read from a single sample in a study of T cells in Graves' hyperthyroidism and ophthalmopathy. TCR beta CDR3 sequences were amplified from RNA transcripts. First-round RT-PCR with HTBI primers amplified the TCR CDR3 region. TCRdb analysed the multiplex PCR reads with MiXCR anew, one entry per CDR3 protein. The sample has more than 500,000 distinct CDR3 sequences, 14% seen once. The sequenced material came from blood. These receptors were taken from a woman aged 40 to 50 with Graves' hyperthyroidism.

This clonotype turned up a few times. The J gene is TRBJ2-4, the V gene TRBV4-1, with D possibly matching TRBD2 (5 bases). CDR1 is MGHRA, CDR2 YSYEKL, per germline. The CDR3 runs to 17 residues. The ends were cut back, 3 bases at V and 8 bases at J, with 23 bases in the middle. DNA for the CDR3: TGCGCCAGCAGCCAGACTACTCCGGGCACGTCTTGGGACATTCAGTACTTC. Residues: CASSQTTPGTSWDIQYF.

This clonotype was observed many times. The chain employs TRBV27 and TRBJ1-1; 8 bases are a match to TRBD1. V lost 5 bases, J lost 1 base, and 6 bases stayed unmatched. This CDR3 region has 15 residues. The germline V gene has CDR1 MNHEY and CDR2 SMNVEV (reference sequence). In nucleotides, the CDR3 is TGTGCCAGCAGTCCCCTGACAGGGGCGAACACTGAAGCTTTCTTT. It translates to CASSPLTGANTEAFF.

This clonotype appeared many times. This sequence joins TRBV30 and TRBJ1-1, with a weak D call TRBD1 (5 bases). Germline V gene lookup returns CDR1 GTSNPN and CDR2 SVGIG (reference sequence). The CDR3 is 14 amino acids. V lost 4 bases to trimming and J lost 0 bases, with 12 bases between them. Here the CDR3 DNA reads TGTGCCTGGAACCCAGGGAGCATGAACACTGAAGCTTTCTTT. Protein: CAWNPGSMNTEAFF. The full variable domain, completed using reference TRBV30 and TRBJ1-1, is SQTIHQWPATLVQPVGSPLSLECTVEGTSNPNLYWYRQAAGRGLQLLFYSVGIGQISSEVPQNLSASRPQDRQFILSSKKLLLSDSGFYLCAWNPGSMNTEAFFGQGTRLTVV.

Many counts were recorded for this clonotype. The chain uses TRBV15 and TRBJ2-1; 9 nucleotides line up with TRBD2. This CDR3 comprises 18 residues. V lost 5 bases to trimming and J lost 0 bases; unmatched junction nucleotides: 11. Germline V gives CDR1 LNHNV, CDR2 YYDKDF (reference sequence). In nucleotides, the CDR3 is TGTGCCACCAGCGACGGCCCAGGCGGGAGGGTCTCCTACAATGAGCAGTTCTTC. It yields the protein CATSDGPGGRVSYNEQFF.

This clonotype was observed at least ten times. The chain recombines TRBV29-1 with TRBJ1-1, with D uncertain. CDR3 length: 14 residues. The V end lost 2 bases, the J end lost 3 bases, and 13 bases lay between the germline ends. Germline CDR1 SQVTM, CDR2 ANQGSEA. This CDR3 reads CSVELTTWDTEAFF. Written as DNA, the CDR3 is TGCAGCGTTGAACTCACGACATGGGACACTGAAGCTTTCTTT. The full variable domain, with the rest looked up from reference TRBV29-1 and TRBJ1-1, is SAVISQKPSRDICQRGTSLTIQCQVDSQVTMMFWYRQQPGQSLTLIATANQGSEATYESGFVIDKFPISRPNLTFSTLTVSNMSPEDSSIYLCSVELTTWDTEAFFGQGTRLTVV.

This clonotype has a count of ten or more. CDR3 sequence: CASRPGGQETQYF. Written as DNA, the CDR3 is TGTGCCAGCAGGCCAGGGGGCCAAGAGACCCAGTACTTC. V and J are TRBV27 and TRBJ2-5, with 7 bases that match TRBD1. Germline trimming cut 6 bases from V and 1 base from J; bases unmatched to any gene: 2. The germline V gene has CDR1 MNHEY and CDR2 SMNVEV (reference sequence). CDR3 length equals 13 residues.

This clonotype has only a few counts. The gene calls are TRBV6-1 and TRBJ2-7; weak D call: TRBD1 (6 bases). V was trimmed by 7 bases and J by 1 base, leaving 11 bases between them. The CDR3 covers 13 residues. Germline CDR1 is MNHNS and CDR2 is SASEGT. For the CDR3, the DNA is TGTGCCAGCATCCAAAGGGGGTCCTACGAGCAGTACTTC. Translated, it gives CASIQRGSYEQYF.

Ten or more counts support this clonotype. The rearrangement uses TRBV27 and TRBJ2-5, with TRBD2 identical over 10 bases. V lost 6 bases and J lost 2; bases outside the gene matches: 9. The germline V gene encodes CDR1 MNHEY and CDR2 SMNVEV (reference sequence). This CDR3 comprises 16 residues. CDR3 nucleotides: TGTGCCAGCAGCCGTACTGGACTAGCGGTACAAGAGACCCAGTACTTC. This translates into CASSRTGLAVQETQYF.

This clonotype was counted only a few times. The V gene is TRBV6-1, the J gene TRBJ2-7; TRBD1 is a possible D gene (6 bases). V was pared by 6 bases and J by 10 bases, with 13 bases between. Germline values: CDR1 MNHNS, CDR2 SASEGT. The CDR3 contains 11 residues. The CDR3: CASRDHRDQYF. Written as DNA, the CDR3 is TGTGCCAGCAGGGATCACAGGGATCAGTACTTC.

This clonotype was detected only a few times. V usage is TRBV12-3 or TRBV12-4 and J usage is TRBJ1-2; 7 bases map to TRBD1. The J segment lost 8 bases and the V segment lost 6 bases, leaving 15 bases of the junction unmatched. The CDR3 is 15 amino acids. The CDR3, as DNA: TGTGCCAGCAGCCCTGTACCGGGACAGCCGGGGGGCTACACCTTC. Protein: CASSPVPGQPGGYTF.

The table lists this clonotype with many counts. Written as DNA, the CDR3 is TGCGCCAGCAGCCAAGATACATACCTCGGCAACGAGCAGTACTTC. The encoded protein is CASSQDTYLGNEQYF. This rearrangement joins TRBV4-1 to TRBJ2-7, with no clear D. Trimming took off 0 bases at V and 5 bases at J, with 14 bases between the two ends. The CDR3 has 15 amino acids. Germline V CDR1 and CDR2: MGHRA, YSYEKL.

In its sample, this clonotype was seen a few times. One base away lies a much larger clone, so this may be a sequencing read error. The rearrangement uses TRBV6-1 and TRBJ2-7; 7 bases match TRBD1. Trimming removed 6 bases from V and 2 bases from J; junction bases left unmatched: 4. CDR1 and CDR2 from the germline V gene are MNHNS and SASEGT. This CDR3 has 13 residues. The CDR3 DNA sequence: TGTGCCAGCAGCAAAGGGACAGCCTACGAGCAGTACTTC. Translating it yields CASSKGTAYEQYF.

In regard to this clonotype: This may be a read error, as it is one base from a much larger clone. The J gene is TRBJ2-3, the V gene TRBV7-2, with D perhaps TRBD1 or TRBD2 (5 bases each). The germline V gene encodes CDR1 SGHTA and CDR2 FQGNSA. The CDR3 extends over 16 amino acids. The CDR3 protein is CASSPLGWGSADMQYF. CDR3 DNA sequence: TGTGCCAGCAGCCCCCTCGGGTGGGGGAGTGCCGATATGCAGTATTTT. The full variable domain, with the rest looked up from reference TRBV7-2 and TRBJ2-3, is GAGVSQSPSNKVTEKGKDVELRCDPISGHTALYWYRQSLGQGLEFLIYFQGNSAPDKSGLPSDRFSAERTGGSVSTLTIQRTQQEDSAVYLCASSPLGWGSADMQYFGPGTRLTVL.

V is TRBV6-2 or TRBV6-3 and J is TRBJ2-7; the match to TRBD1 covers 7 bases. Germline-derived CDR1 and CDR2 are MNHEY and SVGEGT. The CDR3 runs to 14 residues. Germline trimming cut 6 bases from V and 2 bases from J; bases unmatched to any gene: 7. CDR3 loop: CASRRGQYPYEQYF. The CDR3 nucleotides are TGTGCCAGCAGAAGGGGACAGTACCCCTACGAGCAGTACTTC.

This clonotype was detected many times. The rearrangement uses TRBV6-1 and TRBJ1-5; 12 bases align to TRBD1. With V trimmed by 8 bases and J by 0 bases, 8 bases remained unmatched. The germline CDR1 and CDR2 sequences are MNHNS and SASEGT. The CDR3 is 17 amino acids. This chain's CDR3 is CASAGTGGASSNQPQHF. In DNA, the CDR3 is TGTGCCAGCGCCGGGACAGGGGGCGCGTCTAGCAATCAGCCCCAGCATTTT.

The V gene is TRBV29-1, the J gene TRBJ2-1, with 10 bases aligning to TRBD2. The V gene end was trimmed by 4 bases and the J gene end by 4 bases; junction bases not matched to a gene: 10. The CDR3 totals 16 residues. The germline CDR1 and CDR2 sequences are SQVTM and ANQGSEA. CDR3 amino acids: CSVGYRLAGGYNEQFF. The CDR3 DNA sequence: TGCAGCGTTGGTTATAGACTAGCGGGCGGTTACAATGAGCAGTTCTTC.

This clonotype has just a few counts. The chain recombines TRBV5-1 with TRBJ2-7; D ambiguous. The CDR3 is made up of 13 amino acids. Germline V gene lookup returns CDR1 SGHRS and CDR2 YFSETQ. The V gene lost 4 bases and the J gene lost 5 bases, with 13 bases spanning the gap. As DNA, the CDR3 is TGCGCCAGCAGCGGCCGGGCTGGGAACGAGCAGTACTTC. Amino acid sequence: CASSGRAGNEQYF. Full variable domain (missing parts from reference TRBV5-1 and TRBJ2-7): KAGVTQTPRYLIKTRGQQVTLSCSPISGHRSVSWYQQTPGQGLQFLFEYFSETQRNKGNFPGRFSGRQFSNSRSEMNVSTLELGDSALYLCASSGRAGNEQYFGPGTRLTVT.

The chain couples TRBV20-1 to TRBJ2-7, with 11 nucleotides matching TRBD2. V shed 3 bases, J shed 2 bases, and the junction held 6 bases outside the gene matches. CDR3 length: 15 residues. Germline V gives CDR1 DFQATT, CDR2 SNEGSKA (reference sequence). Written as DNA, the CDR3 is TGCAGTGCTAGGGCCACTAGCGGGGGAACCTACGAGCAGTACTTC. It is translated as CSARATSGGTYEQYF.

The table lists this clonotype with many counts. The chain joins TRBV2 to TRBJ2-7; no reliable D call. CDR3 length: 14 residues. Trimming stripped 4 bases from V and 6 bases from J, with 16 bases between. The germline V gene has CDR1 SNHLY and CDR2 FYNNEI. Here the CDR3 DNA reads TGTGCCAGCAGTGCGGTTGCGGCCTCAGGCGAGCAGTACTTC. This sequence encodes CASSAVAASGEQYF. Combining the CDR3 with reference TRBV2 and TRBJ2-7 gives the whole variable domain EPEVTQTPSHQVTQMGQEVILRCVPISNHLYFYWYRQILGQKVEFLVSFYNNEISEKSEIFDDQFSVERPDGSNFTLKIRSTKLEDSAMYFCASSAVAASGEQYFGPGTRLTVT.

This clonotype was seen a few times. CDR3 sequence reads: CASSQDGARRKAFF. The CDR3 DNA is TGTGCCAGCAGCCAAGATGGGGCAAGGAGGAAAGCTTTCTTT. The chain employs TRBV14 and TRBJ1-1; TRBD1 might be the D (5 bases). V was trimmed by 0 bases and J by 9 bases, leaving 14 bases between them. The CDR3 covers 14 residues. Germline CDR1 is SGHDN and CDR2 is FVKESK. Looking up the rest from reference TRBV14 and TRBJ1-1 gives the full variable domain: EAGVTQFPSHSVIEKGQTVTLRCDPISGHDNLYWYRRVMGKEIKFLLHFVKESKQDESGMPNNRFLAERTGGTYSTLKVQPAELEDSGVYFCASSQDGARRKAFFGQGTRLTVV.

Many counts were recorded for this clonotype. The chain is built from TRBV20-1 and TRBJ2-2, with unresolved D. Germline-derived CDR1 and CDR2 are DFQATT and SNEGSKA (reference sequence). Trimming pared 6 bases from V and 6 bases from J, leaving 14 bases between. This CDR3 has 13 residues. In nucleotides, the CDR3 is TGCAGTGCACGCGACTCCCACTCCGGGGAGCTGTTTTTT. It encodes CSARDSHSGELFF.

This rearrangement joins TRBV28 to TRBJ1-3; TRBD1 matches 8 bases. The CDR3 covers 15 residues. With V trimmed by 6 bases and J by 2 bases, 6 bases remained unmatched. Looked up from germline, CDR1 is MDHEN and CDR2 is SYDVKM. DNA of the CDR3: TGTGCCAGCAGCCCCCCGACAGGGGCTGGAAACACCATATATTTT. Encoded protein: CASSPPTGAGNTIYF.

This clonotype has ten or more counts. CDR3 DNA sequence: TGTGCCAGCAGATTCCCCCGCGCCACTAATACCTACGAGCAGTACTTC. Amino acid sequence: CASRFPRATNTYEQYF. This chain uses TRBV28 with TRBJ2-7; D not resolved. Trimming took off 6 bases at V and 2 bases at J, with 20 bases between the two ends. CDR1 and CDR2 from the germline V gene are MDHEN and SYDVKM. The CDR3 extends over 16 amino acids. The full variable domain, with the rest looked up from reference TRBV28 and TRBJ2-7, is DVKVTQSSRYLVKRTGEKVFLECVQDMDHENMFWYRQDPGLGLRLIYFSYDVKMKEKGDIPEGYSVSREKKERFSLILESASTNQTSMYLCASRFPRATNTYEQYFGPGTRLTVT.

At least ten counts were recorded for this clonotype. This CDR3 is CASSAQYTGELFF. For the CDR3, the DNA is TGTGCCAGCAGTGCACAGTACACCGGGGAGCTGTTTTTT. V and J are TRBV2 and TRBJ2-2, with D unresolved. This CDR3 has 13 residues. Trimming pared 4 bases from V and 3 bases from J, leaving 6 bases between. The germline gives CDR1 SNHLY, CDR2 FYNNEI. Full variable domain (missing parts from reference TRBV2 and TRBJ2-2): EPEVTQTPSHQVTQMGQEVILRCVPISNHLYFYWYRQILGQKVEFLVSFYNNEISEKSEIFDDQFSVERPDGSNFTLKIRSTKLEDSAMYFCASSAQYTGELFFGEGSRLTVL.

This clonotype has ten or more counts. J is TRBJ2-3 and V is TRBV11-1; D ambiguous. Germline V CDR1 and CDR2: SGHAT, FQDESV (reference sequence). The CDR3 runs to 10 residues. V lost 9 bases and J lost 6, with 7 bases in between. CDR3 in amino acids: CASEKDTQYF. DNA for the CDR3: TGTGCCAGTGAGAAGGATACGCAGTATTTT.

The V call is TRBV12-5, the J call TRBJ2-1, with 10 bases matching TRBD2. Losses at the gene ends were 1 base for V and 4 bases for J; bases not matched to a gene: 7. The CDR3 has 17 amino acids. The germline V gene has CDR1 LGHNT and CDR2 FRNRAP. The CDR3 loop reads CASGLGWASGGYNEQFF. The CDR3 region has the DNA TGTGCTAGTGGTTTGGGATGGGCTAGCGGGGGTTACAATGAGCAGTTCTTC.

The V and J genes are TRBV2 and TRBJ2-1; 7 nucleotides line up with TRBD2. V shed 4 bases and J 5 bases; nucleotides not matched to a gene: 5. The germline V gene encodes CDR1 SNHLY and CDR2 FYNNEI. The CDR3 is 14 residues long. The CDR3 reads CASSALGLDNEQFF. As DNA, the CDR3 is TGTGCCAGCAGTGCCCTAGGACTAGACAATGAGCAGTTCTTC.

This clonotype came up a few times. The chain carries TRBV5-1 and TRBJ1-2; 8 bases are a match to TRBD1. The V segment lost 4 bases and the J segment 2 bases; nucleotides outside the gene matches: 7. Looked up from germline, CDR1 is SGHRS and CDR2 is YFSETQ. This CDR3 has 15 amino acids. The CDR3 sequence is CASSTTWTGNYGYTF. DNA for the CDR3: TGCGCCAGCAGCACTACTTGGACAGGGAACTATGGCTACACCTTC.

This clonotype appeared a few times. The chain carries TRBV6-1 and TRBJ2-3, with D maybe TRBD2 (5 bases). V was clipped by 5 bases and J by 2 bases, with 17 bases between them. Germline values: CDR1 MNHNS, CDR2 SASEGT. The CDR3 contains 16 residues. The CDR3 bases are TGTGCCAGCAGTTCCATAGCGATTGGGCACACAGATACGCAGTATTTT. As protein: CASSSIAIGHTDTQYF.

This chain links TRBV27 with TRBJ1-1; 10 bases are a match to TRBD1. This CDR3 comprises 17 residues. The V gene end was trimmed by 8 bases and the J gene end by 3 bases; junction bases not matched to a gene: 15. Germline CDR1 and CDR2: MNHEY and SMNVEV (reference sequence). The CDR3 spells CASVIFRGQGTHTEAFF. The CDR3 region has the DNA TGTGCCAGCGTGATTTTCAGGGGACAGGGGACCCACACTGAAGCTTTCTTT.

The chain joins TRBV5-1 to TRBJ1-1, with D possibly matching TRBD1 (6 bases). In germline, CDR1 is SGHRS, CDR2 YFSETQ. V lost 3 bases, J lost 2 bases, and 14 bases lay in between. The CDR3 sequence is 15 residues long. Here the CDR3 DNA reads TGCGCCAGCAGCTCGGGCGGGGGGCCTAACACTGAAGCTTTCTTT. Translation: CASSSGGGPNTEAFF.